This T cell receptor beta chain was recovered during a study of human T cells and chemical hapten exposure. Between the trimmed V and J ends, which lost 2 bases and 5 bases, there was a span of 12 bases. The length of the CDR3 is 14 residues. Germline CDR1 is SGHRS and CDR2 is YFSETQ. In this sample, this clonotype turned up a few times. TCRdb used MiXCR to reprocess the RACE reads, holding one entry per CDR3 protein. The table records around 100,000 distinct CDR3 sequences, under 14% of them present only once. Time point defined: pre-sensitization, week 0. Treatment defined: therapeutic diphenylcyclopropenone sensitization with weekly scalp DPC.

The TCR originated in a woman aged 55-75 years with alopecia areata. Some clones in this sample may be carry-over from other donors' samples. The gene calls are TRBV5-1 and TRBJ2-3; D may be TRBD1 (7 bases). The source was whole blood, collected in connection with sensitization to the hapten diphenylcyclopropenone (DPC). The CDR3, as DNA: TGCGCCAGCAGCTTAGGACAGGAGGGAGATACGCAGTATTTT. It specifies CASSLGQEGDTQYF.